These 24 T cell receptor beta chains were sequenced from one sample in a study of blood T cell repertoires in COVID-19. TCRdb's copy holds only in-frame clones and misses some; the assay was immunoSEQ multiplex PCR. The sample lists about 64,000 clones, 88% occurring once. Sequencing input: PBMCs or T cells enriched from blood (not recorded which). The receptor source for this set is a woman between 35 and 50 years old who had recovered from COVID-19.

The DNA for the CDR3 is TGTGCCAGCAGTTTCGGGGGATCTGGAAACACCATATATTTT. The encoded protein is CASSFGGSGNTIYF. The gene calls are TRBV27 and TRBJ1-3, with D possibly matching TRBD1 (5 bases). The length of the CDR3 is 14 residues. V lost 3 bases, J lost 1 base, and 7 bases lay in between. Germline V gene data show CDR1 as MNHEY and CDR2 as SMNVEV (reference sequence).

This CDR3 is CASSSTGSEQFF. For the CDR3, the DNA is TGTGCCAGCAGTTCCACAGGGAGTGAGCAGTTCTTC. The chain links TRBV7-9 to TRBJ2-1; a possible D gene is TRBD1 (6 bases). Trimming shortened V by 6 bases and J by 9 bases, and 12 bases separated the two germline ends. Germline V CDR1 and CDR2: SEHNR, FQNEAQ (reference sequence). CDR3 length equals 12 residues.

The chain recombines TRBV19 with TRBJ1-4; D ambiguous. The CDR3 sequence is 15 residues long. The V end was cut by 5 bases, the J end by 0 bases, with 10 bases between. Germline values: CDR1 LNHDA, CDR2 SQIVND (reference sequence). The CDR3 DNA is TGTGCCAGTAGTGCGGGCATTGCAACTAATGAAAAACTGTTTTTT. Amino acids: CASSAGIATNEKLFF.

V gene TRBV27 combines with J gene TRBJ1-2; TRBD1 matches 8 bases. The CDR3 sequence is 15 residues long. In germline, CDR1 is MNHEY, CDR2 SMNVEV (reference sequence). Trimming at V came to 3 bases and at J to 4 bases, leaving 7 bases not matched to a gene. The CDR3 DNA sequence: TGTGCCAGCAGTTTTGGGACAGGACCAGTCTATGGCTACACCTTC. Protein: CASSFGTGPVYGYTF.

The chain couples TRBV15 to TRBJ2-5; D possibly corresponds to TRBD1 (5 bases). Per germline, CDR1 LNHNV and CDR2 YYDKDF (reference sequence). The CDR3 is made up of 17 amino acids. The ends were cut back, 0 bases at V and 3 bases at J, with 17 bases in the middle. CDR3 region: CATSRDRGLPSKETQYF. The CDR3 DNA sequence: TGTGCCACCAGCAGAGATAGGGGCCTACCCTCAAAAGAGACCCAGTACTTC.

The count of this clone is one. The genes are TRBV18 and TRBJ1-1; 7 nucleotides line up with TRBD1. CDR3 size: 14 residues. Germline V gene lookup returns CDR1 KGHSH and CDR2 LQKENI. Trimming removed 4 bases from V and 1 base from J; junction bases left unmatched: 3. The CDR3: CASSRRDRNTEAFF. The CDR3 DNA is TGTGCCAGCTCACGCCGGGACAGGAACACTGAAGCTTTCTTT.

This rearrangement joins TRBV6-5 to TRBJ2-3; TRBD2 might be the D (7 bases). The CDR3 contains 14 residues. Germline assignment: CDR1 MNHEY and CDR2 SVGAGI. V dropped 6 bases and J dropped 3 bases, with 13 bases sitting between them. Here the CDR3 reads CASSPGGQTDTQYF. DNA of the CDR3: TGTGCCAGCAGCCCGGGGGGCCAGACAGATACGCAGTATTTT.

This chain connects TRBV9 to TRBJ1-3; 9 nucleotides line up with TRBD1. CDR3 size: 17 residues. J lost 0 bases, V lost 0 bases, and 4 bases had no gene match. CDR1 and CDR2 (germline): SGDLS, YYNGEE. CDR3 region: CASSVGQGGSSGNTIYF. The DNA for the CDR3 is TGTGCCAGCAGCGTAGGACAGGGGGGTAGCTCTGGAAACACCATATATTTT. The full variable domain, rest sourced from reference TRBV9 and TRBJ1-3, is DSGVTQTPKHLITATGQRVTLRCSPRSGDLSVYWYQQSLDQGLQFLIQYYNGEERAKGNILERFSAQQFPDLHSELNLSSLELGDSALYFCASSVGQGGSSGNTIYFGEGSWLTVV.

This chain connects TRBV19 to TRBJ1-5; 7 bases fit TRBD1. Germline V gene sequence: CDR1 LNHDA, CDR2 SQIVND (reference sequence). This CDR3 has 18 residues. J gave up 0 bases and V 2 bases, and 10 bases lay outside the gene matches. Written as DNA, the CDR3 is TGTGCCAGTAGTATAATTTGGGACAGATACTATAGCAATCAGCCCCAGCATTTT. The encoded protein is CASSIIWDRYYSNQPQHF.

The V and J genes are TRBV11-3 and TRBJ2-5; unclear D gene. Germline lookup yields CDR1 SGHNT and CDR2 YENEEA. CDR3 size: 12 residues. Trimming removed 4 bases from V and 0 bases from J, with 3 bases in between. The CDR3 nucleotides read TGTGCCAGCAGCTCAAACCAAGAGACCCAGTACTTC. Encoded protein: CASSSNQETQYF. The full variable domain, rest sourced from reference TRBV11-3 and TRBJ2-5, is EAGVVQSPRYKIIEKKQPVAFWCNPISGHNTLYWYLQNLGQGPELLIRYENEEAVDDSQLPKDRFSAERLKGVDSTLKIQPAELGDSAVYLCASSSNQETQYFGPGTRLLVL.

The CDR3 sequence: CASSSGDEQFF. The CDR3 DNA sequence: TGTGCCAGCAGTTCAGGCGATGAGCAGTTCTTC. The gene calls are TRBV12-3 or TRBV12-4 and TRBJ2-1; D is unresolved. CDR3 length equals 11 residues. V lost 4 bases to trimming and J lost 8 bases, with 6 bases between them.

This clone was found once. V and J are TRBV19 and TRBJ1-5; the D is unclear. V was cut by 6 bases and J by 5 bases, with 8 bases left in between. The CDR3 is 12 amino acids. Germline CDR1 LNHDA, CDR2 SQIVND (reference sequence). CDR3 loop: CASSGQDQPQHF. The CDR3 DNA reads as TGTGCCAGTAGCGGCCAGGATCAGCCCCAGCATTTT.

The chain couples TRBV7-9 to TRBJ1-2; 10 positions match TRBD1. V trimming: 4 bases; J trimming: 4 bases; junction bases outside the gene matches: 6. The CDR3 totals 15 residues. Looked up from germline, CDR1 is SEHNR and CDR2 is FQNEAQ (reference sequence). CDR3 coding DNA: TGTGCCAGCAGCTGGGGACAGGGGTTCGTCTATGGCTACACCTTC. Protein product: CASSWGQGFVYGYTF.

The chain is built from TRBV27 and TRBJ1-3; TRBD1 might be the D (6 bases). Trimming stripped 11 bases from V and 0 bases from J, with 11 bases between. The CDR3 contains 13 residues. Germline V gene lookup returns CDR1 MNHEY and CDR2 SMNVEV (reference sequence). The CDR3 DNA follows: TGTGCCTCCCGGACAGCCTCTGGAAACACCATATATTTT. This encodes CASRTASGNTIYF.

This rearrangement joins TRBV5-4 to TRBJ1-1; 9 bases fit TRBD1. Trimming at V came to 4 bases and at J to 0 bases, leaving 4 bases not matched to a gene. This CDR3 is built from 15 residues. Germline loops: CDR1 SGHNT, CDR2 YYREEE (reference sequence). The CDR3 nucleotides read TGTGCCAGCAGCGTTGGACAGGGGATGAACACTGAAGCTTTCTTT. Protein sequence: CASSVGQGMNTEAFF. Based on the CDR3 plus reference TRBV5-4 and TRBJ1-1, the full variable domain is ETGVTQSPTHLIKTRGQQVTLRCSSQSGHNTVSWYQQALGQGPQFIFQYYREEENGRGNFPPRFSGLQFPNYSSELNVNALELDDSALYLCASSVGQGMNTEAFFGQGTRLTVV.

The chain joins TRBV18 to TRBJ2-1; TRBD1 is a possible D gene (5 bases). V gave up 2 bases and J gave up 3 bases, with 8 bases separating them. The CDR3 has 14 amino acids. Looked up from germline, CDR1 is KGHSH and CDR2 is LQKENI. CDR3: CASSPGAGYNEQFF. The CDR3 DNA follows: TGTGCCAGCTCACCAGGGGCAGGCTACAATGAGCAGTTCTTC.

The chain couples TRBV6-5 to TRBJ1-4; the D is unclear. Germline CDR1 MNHEY, CDR2 SVGAGI. The CDR3 consists of 14 residues. The germline V and J ends were trimmed by 6 bases and 2 bases, with 10 bases remaining between them. The DNA of the CDR3 is TGTGCCAGCAGCGCACTAGGCACTAATGAAAAACTGTTTTTT. This gives the protein CASSALGTNEKLFF.

The chain recombines TRBV3-1 (or the pseudogene TRBV3-2) with TRBJ1-2; D remains unclear. Per germline, CDR1 LGHDT and CDR2 YNNKEL (reference sequence). The CDR3 has 11 amino acids. The ends were cut back, 0 bases at V and 7 bases at J, with 3 bases in the middle. The CDR3 reads CASSQDRGYTF. The DNA of the CDR3 is TGTGCCAGCAGCCAAGATCGTGGCTACACCTTC.

This chain uses TRBV3-1 (or the pseudogene TRBV3-2) with TRBJ1-4, with 9 nucleotides matching TRBD1. Germline V gene sequence: CDR1 LGHDT, CDR2 YNNKEL (reference sequence). CDR3 length: 15 residues. V trimming: 1 base; J trimming: 8 bases; junction bases outside the gene matches: 5. CDR3: CASSQGDRGSEKLFF. The DNA for the CDR3 is TGTGCCAGCAGCCAAGGTGACAGGGGGAGCGAAAAACTGTTTTTT.

This chain links TRBV6-4 with TRBJ2-3, with D possibly matching TRBD2 (7 bases). The V gene's germline CDR1 is MRHNA and CDR2 SNTAGT. This CDR3 is 15 amino acids long. V lost 0 bases to trimming and J lost 8 bases, with 15 bases between them. The CDR3 protein is CASSDSRGATGTQYF. The CDR3 DNA reads TGTGCCAGCAGTGACTCTCGGGGGGCGACGGGTACGCAGTATTTT.

This clone was seen once. The chain uses TRBV5-1 and TRBJ2-3; a possible D gene is TRBD2 (6 bases). Germline assignment: CDR1 SGHRS and CDR2 YFSETQ. The CDR3 sequence is 15 residues long. The germline V and J ends were trimmed by 2 bases and 0 bases, with 10 bases remaining between them. Here the CDR3 DNA reads TGCGCCAGCAGCTTCCGGGACTCAAGCACAGATACGCAGTATTTT. It translates to CASSFRDSSTDTQYF.

CDR3 DNA: TGTGCCAGCTCACTCGGGACTGGGACCTACGAGCAGTACTTC. Its protein is CASSLGTGTYEQYF. The V gene is TRBV18, the J gene TRBJ2-7; D might be TRBD2 (6 bases). Per the germline V gene, CDR1 is KGHSH and CDR2 is LQKENI. This CDR3 comprises 14 residues. Trimming took 4 bases from V and 2 from J, leaving 12 bases between them.

V and J are TRBV7-9 and TRBJ1-4; 9 bases fit TRBD1. The CDR3 spans 15 residues. CDR1 is SEHNR and CDR2 is FQNEAQ in the germline V gene (reference sequence). J lost 4 bases, V lost 6 bases, and 6 bases had no gene match. The CDR3 DNA follows: TGTGCCAGCAGACAACAGGGGGCGGATAATGAAAAACTGTTTTTT. Translated, it gives CASRQQGADNEKLFF.

The CDR3 nucleotides read TGTGCCAGCAGCCCACGGTCAGGGGTCCCATCGGCGTATGGCTACACCTTC. It codes for CASSPRSGVPSAYGYTF. The rearrangement uses TRBV9 and TRBJ1-2; possible D gene TRBD1, 6 bases. The length of the CDR3 is 17 residues. Germline V gene data show CDR1 as SGDLS and CDR2 as YYNGEE. The V end was cut by 4 bases, the J end by 5 bases, with 24 bases between.